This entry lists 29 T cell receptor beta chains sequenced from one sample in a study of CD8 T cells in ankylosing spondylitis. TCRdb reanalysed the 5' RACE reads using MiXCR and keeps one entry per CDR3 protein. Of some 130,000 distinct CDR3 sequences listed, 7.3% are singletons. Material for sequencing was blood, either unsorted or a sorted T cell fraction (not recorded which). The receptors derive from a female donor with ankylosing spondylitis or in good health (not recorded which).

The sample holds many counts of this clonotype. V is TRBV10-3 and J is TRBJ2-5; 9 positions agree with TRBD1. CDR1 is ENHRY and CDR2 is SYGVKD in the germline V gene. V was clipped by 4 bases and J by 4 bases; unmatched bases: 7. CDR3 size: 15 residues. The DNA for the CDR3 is TGTGCCATCAGTGCCGGGGGACAGGGAAGAGAGACCCAGTACTTC. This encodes CAISAGGQGRETQYF.

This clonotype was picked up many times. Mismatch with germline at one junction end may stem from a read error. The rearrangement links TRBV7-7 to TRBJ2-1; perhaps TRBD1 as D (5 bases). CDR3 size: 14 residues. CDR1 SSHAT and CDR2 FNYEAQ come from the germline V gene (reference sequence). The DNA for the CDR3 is TGTGCTAGCAGCTTAGGGGCCAACTCCAATGAGCAGTTCTTC. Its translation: CASSLGANSNEQFF.

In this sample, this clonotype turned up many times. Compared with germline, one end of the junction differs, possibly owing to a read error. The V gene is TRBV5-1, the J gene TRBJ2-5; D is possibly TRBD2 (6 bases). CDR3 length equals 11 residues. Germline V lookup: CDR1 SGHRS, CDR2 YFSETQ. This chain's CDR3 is CASSSGDLPFF. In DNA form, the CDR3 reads TGCGCCAGCAGCTCGGGAGACCTCCCTTTCTTC.

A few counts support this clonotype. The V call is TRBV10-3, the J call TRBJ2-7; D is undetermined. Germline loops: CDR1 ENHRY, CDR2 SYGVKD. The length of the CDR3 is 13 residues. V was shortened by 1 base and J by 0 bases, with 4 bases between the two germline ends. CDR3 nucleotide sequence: TGTGCCATCAGTGAGTTGGTCTCCTACGAGCAGTACTTC. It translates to CAISELVSYEQYF.

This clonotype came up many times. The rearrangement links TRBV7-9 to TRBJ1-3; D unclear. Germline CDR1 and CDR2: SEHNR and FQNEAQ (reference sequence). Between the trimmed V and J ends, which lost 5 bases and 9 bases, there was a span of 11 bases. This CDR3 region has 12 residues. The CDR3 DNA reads TGTGCCAGCAGCCGAGACCGAGGCACCATATATTTT. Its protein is CASSRDRGTIYF.

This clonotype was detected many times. The CDR3 region is CASSLSWQNYSPLHF. As DNA, the CDR3 is TGTGCCAGCAGTTTATCGTGGCAGAACTATTCACCCCTCCACTTT. This chain uses TRBV27 with TRBJ1-6; D gene uncertain. From germline, CDR1 is MNHEY and CDR2 SMNVEV (reference sequence). Trimming stripped 0 bases from V and 8 bases from J, with 11 bases between. The CDR3 runs to 15 residues.

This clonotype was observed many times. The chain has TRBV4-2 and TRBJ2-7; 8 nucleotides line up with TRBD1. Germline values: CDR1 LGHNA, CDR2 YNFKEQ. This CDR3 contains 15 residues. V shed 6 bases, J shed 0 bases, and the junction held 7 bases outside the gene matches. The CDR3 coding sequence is TGTGCCAGCAGTCCTCGGACAGGGTCCTCCTACGAGCAGTACTTC. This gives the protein CASSPRTGSSYEQYF.

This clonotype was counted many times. The CDR3 loop is CASSAGGRSYNEQFF. The CDR3 bases are TGTGCCAGCAGCGCGGGGGGACGCTCCTACAATGAGCAGTTCTTC. V is TRBV9 and J is TRBJ2-1; 7 positions agree with TRBD2. V was clipped by 3 bases and J by 0 bases; unmatched bases: 3. The germline CDR1 and CDR2 sequences are SGDLS and YYNGEE. The CDR3 spans 15 residues.

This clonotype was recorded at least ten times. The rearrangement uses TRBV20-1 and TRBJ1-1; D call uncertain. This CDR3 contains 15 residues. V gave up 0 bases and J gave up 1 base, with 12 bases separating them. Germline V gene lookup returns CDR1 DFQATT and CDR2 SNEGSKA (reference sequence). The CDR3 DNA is TGCAGTGCTAGAGATCTCTTAGCGGCGAACACTGAAGCTTTCTTT. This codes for CSARDLLAANTEAFF.

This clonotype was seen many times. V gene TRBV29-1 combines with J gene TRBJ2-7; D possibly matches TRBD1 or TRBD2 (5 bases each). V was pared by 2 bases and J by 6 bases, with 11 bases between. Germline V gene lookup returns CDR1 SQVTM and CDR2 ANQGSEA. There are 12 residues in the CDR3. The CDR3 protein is CSVEWGTGEQYF. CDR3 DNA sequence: TGCAGCGTTGAATGGGGGACCGGCGAGCAGTACTTC.

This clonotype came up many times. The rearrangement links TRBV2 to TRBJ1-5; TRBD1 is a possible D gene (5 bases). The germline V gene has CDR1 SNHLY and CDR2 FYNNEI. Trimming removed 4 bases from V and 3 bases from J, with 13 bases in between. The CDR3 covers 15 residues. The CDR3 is CASSANRRLNQPQHF. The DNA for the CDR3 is TGTGCCAGCAGTGCCAACAGGCGCCTCAATCAGCCCCAGCATTTT.

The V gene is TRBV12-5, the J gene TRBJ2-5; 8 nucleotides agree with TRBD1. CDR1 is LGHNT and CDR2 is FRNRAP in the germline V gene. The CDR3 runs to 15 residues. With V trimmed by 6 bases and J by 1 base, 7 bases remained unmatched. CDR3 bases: TGTGCTAGTGGCTTCGGACAGGGCATCCAAGAGACCCAGTACTTC. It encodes CASGFGQGIQETQYF. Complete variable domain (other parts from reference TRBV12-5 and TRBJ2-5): DARVTQTPRHKVTEMGQEVTMRCQPILGHNTVFWYRQTMMQGLELLAYFRNRAPLDDSGMPKDRFSAEMPDATLATLKIQPSEPRDSAVYFCASGFGQGIQETQYFGPGTRLLVL.

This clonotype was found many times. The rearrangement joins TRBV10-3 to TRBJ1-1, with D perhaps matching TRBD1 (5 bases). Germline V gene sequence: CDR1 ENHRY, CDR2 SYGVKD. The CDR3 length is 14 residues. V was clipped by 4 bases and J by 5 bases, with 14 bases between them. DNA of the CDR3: TGTGCCATCAGTGGGGGACGTATTGGGACTGAAGCTTTCTTT. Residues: CAISGGRIGTEAFF.

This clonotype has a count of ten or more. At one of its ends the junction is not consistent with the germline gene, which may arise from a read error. The CDR3 DNA reads TGTGCCAGCAGCTCTACCGGGGTACAAGAGACCCAGTACTTC. Encoded protein: CASSSTGVQETQYF. The chain is built from TRBV5-1 and TRBJ2-5, with D possibly TRBD2 on 5 matching bases. This CDR3 has 14 amino acids. Germline V lookup: CDR1 SGHRS, CDR2 YFSETQ.

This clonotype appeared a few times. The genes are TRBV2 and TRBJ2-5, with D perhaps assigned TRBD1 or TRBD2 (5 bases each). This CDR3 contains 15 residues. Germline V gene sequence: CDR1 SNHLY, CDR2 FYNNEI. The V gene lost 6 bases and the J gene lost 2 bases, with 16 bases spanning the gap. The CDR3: CASRGSGTVQETQYF. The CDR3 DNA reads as TGTGCCAGCAGGGGATCCGGGACGGTTCAAGAGACCCAGTACTTC.

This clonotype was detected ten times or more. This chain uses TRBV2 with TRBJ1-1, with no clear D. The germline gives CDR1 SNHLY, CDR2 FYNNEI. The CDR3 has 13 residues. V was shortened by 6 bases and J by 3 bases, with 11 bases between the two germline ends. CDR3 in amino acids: CASRASRDTEAFF. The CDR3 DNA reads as TGTGCCAGCAGAGCTTCAAGAGACACTGAAGCTTTCTTT.

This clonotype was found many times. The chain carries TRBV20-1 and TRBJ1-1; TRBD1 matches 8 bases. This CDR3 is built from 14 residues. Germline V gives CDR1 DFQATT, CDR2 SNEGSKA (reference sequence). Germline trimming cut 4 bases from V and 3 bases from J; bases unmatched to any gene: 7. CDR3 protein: CSATIRGQDTEAFF. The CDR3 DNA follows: TGCAGTGCTACTATCAGGGGGCAGGACACTGAAGCTTTCTTT.

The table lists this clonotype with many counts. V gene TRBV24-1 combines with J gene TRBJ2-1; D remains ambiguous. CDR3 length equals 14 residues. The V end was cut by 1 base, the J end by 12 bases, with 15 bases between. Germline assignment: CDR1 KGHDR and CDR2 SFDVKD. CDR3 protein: CATSDFRLGLGQFF. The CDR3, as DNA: TGTGCCACCAGTGATTTTAGGCTTGGGCTCGGGCAGTTCTTC.

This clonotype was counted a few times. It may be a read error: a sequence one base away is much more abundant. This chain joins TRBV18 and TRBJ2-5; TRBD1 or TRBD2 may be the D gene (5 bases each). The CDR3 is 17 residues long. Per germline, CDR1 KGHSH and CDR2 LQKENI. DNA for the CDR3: TGTGCCAGCTCACCCACAGGTTCTACTAGATTCCAAGAGGCCCAGTACTTC. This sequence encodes CASSPTGSTRFQEAQYF.

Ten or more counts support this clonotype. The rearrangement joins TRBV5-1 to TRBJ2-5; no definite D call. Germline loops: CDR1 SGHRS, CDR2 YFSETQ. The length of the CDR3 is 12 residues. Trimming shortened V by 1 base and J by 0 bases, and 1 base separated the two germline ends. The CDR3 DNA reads TGCGCCAGCAGCTTGTACCAAGAGACCCAGTACTTC. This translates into CASSLYQETQYF.

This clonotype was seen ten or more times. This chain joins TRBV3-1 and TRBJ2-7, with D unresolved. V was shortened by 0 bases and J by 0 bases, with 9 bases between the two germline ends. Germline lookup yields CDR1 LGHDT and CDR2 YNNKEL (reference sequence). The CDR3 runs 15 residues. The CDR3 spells CASSQEVFPSYEQYF. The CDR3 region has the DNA TGTGCCAGCAGCCAAGAGGTCTTTCCCTCCTACGAGCAGTACTTC.

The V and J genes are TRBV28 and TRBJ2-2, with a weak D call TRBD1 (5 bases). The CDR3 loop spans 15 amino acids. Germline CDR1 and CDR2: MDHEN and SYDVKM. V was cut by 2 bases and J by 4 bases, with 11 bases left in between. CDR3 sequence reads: CASSLPTVSTGELFF. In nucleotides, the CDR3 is TGTGCCAGCAGTTTACCGACAGTTAGCACCGGGGAGCTGTTTTTT.

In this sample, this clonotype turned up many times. The CDR3 nucleotides read TGTGCCATCAGTGGGGTAAATCCGGGACAGGCCAACTATGGCTACACCTTC. This codes for CAISGVNPGQANYGYTF. This chain links TRBV10-3 with TRBJ1-2; 8 bases agree with TRBD1. Germline CDR1 and CDR2: ENHRY and SYGVKD. The CDR3 extends over 17 amino acids. J was trimmed by 2 bases and V by 4 bases; bases with no gene match: 12.

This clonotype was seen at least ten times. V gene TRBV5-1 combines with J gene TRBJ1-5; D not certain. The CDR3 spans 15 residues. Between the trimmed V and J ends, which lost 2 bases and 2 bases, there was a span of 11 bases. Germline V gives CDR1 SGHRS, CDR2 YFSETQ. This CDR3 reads CASSFSGLGNQPQHF. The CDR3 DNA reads TGCGCCAGCAGCTTCTCCGGGTTGGGCAATCAGCCCCAGCATTTT.

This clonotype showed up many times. CDR3 loop: CSARDRRSAQRVGNEKLFF. For the CDR3, the DNA is TGCAGTGCTAGAGATAGGCGATCCGCGCAGCGTGTGGGTAATGAAAAACTGTTTTTT. This sequence joins TRBV20-1 and TRBJ1-4; D remains ambiguous. CDR1 is DFQATT, CDR2 SNEGSKA, per germline (reference sequence). V was clipped by 0 bases and J by 4 bases, with 24 bases between them. CDR3 length: 19 residues.

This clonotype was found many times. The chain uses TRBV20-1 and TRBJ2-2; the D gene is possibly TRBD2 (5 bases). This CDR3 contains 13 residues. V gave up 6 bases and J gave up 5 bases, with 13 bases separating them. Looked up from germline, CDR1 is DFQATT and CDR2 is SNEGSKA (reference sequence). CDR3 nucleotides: TGCAGTGCCCGAGATCCGGGAACCGGGGAGCTGTTTTTT. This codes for CSARDPGTGELFF.

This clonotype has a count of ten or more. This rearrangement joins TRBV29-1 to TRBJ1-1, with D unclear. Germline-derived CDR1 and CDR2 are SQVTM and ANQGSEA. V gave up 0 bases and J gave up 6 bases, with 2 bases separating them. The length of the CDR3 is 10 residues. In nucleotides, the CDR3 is TGCAGCGTTGAAGAAGCTGAAGCTTTCTTT. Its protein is CSVEEAEAFF.

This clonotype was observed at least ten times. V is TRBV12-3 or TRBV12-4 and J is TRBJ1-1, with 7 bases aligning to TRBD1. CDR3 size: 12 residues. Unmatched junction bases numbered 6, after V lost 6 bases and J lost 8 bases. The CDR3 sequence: CASRTLQGEAFF. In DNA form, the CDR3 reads TGTGCCAGCAGGACCCTACAGGGGGAAGCTTTCTTT.

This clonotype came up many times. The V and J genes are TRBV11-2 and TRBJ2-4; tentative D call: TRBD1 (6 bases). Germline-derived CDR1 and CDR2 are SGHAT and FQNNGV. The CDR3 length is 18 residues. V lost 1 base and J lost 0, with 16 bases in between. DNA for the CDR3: TGTGCCAGCAGCTTAGGCCCTCGGACAGTGCTAGCCAAAAACATTCAGTACTTC. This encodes CASSLGPRTVLAKNIQYF.